This T cell receptor beta chain was obtained from a study of T cells in Graves' hyperthyroidism and ophthalmopathy. Study-level background: The authors collected peripheral blood at initial diagnosis, before any treatment.

The CDR3 covers 14 residues. The V gene lost 0 bases and the J gene lost 5 bases, with 11 bases spanning the gap. CDR1 is SGDLS and CDR2 is YYNGEE in the germline V gene. It was at first hyperthyroidism diagnosis, before any ophthalmopathy symptoms, that the blood sample was taken. There were TCR beta CDR3 regions amplified from RNA transcripts. RT-PCR in the first round (using the HTBI primer set) targeted the TCR CDR3. TCRdb reprocessed the multiplex PCR reads with MiXCR, giving one entry per CDR3 protein. In the table there are 250,000 to 300,000 distinct CDR3 sequences, roughly 15% of which are singletons. At least ten counts were recorded for this clonotype.

The sample consisted of blood. This TCR derives from a woman aged 45 to 65 with Graves' hyperthyroidism that later progressed to Graves' ophthalmopathy. The rearrangement uses TRBV9 and TRBJ1-2; D possibly corresponds to TRBD1 (5 bases). The chain's CDR3 is CASSVDSGRYGYTF. The CDR3 DNA sequence: TGTGCCAGCAGCGTAGACTCAGGGAGGTATGGCTACACCTTC. Drawing the rest from reference TRBV9 and TRBJ1-2, the complete variable domain is DSGVTQTPKHLITATGQRVTLRCSPRSGDLSVYWYQQSLDQGLQFLIQYYNGEERAKGNILERFSAQQFPDLHSELNLSSLELGDSALYFCASSVDSGRYGYTFGSGTRLTVV.